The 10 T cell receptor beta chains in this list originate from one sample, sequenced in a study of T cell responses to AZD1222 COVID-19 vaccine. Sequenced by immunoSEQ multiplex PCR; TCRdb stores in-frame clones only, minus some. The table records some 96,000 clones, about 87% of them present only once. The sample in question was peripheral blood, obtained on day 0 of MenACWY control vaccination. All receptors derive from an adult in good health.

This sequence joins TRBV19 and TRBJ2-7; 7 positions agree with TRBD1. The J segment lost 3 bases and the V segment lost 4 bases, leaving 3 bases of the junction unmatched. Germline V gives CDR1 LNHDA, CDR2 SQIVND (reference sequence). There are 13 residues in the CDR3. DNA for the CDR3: TGTGCCAGTAGTAGGGACAGTTTCTACGAGCAGTACTTC. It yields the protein CASSRDSFYEQYF.

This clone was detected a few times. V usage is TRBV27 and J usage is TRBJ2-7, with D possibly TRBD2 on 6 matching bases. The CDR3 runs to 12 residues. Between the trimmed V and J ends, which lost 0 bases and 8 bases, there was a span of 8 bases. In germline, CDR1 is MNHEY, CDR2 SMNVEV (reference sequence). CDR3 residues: CASSLSGGKQYF. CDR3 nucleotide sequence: TGTGCCAGCAGTTTATCCGGGGGTAAGCAGTACTTC.

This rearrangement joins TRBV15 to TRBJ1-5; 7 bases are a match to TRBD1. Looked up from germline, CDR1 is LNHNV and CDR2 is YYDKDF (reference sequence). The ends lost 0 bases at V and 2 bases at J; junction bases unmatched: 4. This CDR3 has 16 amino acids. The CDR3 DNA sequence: TGTGCCACCAGCAGAGATTCTGACAGGGGCAATCAGCCCCAGCATTTT. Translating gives CATSRDSDRGNQPQHF. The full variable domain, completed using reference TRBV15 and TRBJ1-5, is DAMVIQNPRYQVTQFGKPVTLSCSQTLNHNVMYWYQQKSSQAPKLLFHYYDKDFNNEADTPDNFQSRRPNTSFCFLDIRSPGLGDTAMYLCATSRDSDRGNQPQHFGDGTRLSIL.

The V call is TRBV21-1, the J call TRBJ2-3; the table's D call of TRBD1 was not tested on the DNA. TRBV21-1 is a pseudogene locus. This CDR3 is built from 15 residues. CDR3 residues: CASSRGRGLPDTQYF. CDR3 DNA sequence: TGTGCCAGCAGCAGGGGCAGGGGATTGCCAGATACGCAGTATTTT.

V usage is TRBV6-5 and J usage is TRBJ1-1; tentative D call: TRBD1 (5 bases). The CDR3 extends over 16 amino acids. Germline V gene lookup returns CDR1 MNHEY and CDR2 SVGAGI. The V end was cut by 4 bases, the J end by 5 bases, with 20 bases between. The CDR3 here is CASSSKGLGGGTEAFF. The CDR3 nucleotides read TGTGCCAGCAGTTCAAAGGGGTTGGGTGGGGGAACTGAAGCTTTCTTT.

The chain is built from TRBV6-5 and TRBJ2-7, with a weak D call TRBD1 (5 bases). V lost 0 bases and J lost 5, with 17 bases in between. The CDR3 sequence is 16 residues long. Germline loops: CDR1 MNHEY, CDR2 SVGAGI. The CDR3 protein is CASSYSSTGFYHEQYF. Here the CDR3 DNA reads TGTGCCAGCAGTTACTCTAGTACAGGTTTCTATCACGAGCAGTACTTC.

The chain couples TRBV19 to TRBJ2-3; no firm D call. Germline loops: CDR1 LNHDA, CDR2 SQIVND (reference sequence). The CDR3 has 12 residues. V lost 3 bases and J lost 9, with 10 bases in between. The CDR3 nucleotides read TGTGCCAGTAGTATTAGCCCGATAACGCAGTATTTT. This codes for CASSISPITQYF.

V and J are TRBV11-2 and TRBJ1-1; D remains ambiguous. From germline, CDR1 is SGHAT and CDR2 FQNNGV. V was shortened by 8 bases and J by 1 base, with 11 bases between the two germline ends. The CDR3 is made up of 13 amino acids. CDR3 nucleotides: TGTGCCAGCTCGCGGGCGCCGAACACTGAAGCTTTCTTT. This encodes CASSRAPNTEAFF.

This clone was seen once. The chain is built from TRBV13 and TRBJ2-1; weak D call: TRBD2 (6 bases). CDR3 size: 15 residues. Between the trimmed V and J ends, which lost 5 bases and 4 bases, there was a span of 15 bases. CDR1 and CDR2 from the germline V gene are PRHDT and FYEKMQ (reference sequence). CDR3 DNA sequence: TGTGCCAGCAGCCGGTCCCGGGACTCTTACAATGAGCAGTTCTTC. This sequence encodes CASSRSRDSYNEQFF.

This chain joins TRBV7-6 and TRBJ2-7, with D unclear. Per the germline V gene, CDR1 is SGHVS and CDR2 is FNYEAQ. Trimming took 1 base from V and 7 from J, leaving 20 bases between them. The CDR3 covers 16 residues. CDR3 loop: CASSLGGSRAWGEQYF. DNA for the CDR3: TGTGCCAGCAGCTTAGGGGGATCTCGTGCTTGGGGAGAGCAGTACTTC.